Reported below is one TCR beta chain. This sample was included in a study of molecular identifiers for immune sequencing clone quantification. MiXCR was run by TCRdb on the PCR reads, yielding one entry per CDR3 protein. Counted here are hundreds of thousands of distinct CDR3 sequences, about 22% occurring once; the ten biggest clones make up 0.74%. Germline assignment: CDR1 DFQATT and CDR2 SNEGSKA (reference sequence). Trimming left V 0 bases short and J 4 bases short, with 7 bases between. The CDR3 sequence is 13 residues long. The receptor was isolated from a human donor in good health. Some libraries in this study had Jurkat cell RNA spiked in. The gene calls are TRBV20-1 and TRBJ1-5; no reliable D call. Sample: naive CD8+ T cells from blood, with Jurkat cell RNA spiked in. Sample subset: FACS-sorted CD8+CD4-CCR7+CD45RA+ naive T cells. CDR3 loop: CSARDLRNQPQHF. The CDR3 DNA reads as TGCAGTGCTAGAGATCTTAGAAATCAGCCCCAGCATTTT.